This T cell receptor beta chain was identified during a study of identical twins. MiXCR, run by TCRdb on the 5' RACE reads, gives a single entry per CDR3 protein. The data show 640,000 or so distinct CDR3 sequences, with roughly 6% seen just once and approximately 1.6% held by the top ten. This clonotype showed up many times. This CDR3 has 12 amino acids. V lost 5 bases and J lost 2, with 8 bases in between. Germline CDR1 and CDR2: DFQATT and SNEGSKA (reference sequence). V gene TRBV20-1 combines with J gene TRBJ2-3, with D perhaps TRBD2 (5 bases). This clonotype originated in a man younger than 35 in good health. The specimen sequenced was naive T cells sorted from blood. The CDR3 nucleotides are TGCAGTGCTCCGGGATTCACAGATACGCAGTATTTT. This encodes CSAPGFTDTQYF.